A single sample is the source of the 12 T cell receptor beta chains below, sequenced in a study of T-cell memory formation after mild COVID-19 (dated by TCRdb to the early 2020s). The method was 5' RACE. TCRdb names Illumina NovaSeq 6000 as the instrument used. TCRdb handled the public reads itself, with Q25 trimming in fastp and clone calling in MiXCR, and kept productive beta chains. All rows with the same CDR3 protein become a single entry with the most common DNA and genes. Here the sample has about 290,000 distinct CDR3 sequences; less than 20% occur a single time. The ten largest account for 20% to 25% of the sample. The sequenced sample consisted of PBMCs or a T cell subset sorted from them (not recorded which). The receptors stem from a man in his late teens or twenties who had mild COVID-19 (a few samples of this study predate the infection). The sample titles of this study are shuffled in the database, so cell type and time point are left out; the donor was told from shared clones.

This clonotype was observed many times. The chain carries TRBV7-3 and TRBJ2-1; 9 nucleotides line up with TRBD1. CDR1 is SGHTA, CDR2 FQGTGA, per germline. The CDR3 extends over 13 amino acids. The V and J ends lost 8 bases and 6 bases, in that order; junction bases with no gene match: 5. CDR3 sequence reads: CASGTGPFNEQFF. CDR3 coding DNA: TGTGCCAGCGGGACAGGGCCGTTCAATGAGCAGTTCTTC. The full variable domain, completed using reference TRBV7-3 and TRBJ2-1, is GAGVSQTPSNKVTEKGKYVELRCDPISGHTALYWYRQSLGQGPEFLIYFQGTGAADDSGLPNDRFFAVRPEGSVSTLKIQRTERGDSAVYLCASGTGPFNEQFFGPGTRLTVL.

A few counts support this clonotype. The CDR3 sequence is CASSPTTGRTEAFF. For the CDR3, the DNA is TGCGCCAGCAGCCCGACTACAGGGAGAACTGAAGCTTTCTTT. J is TRBJ1-1 and V is TRBV4-3; D perhaps matches TRBD1 (6 bases). Deletions cut 4 bases from V and 5 bases from J, with 14 bases between. This CDR3 spans 14 amino acids. Per the germline V gene, CDR1 is LGHNA and CDR2 is YSLEER.

In its sample, this clonotype was seen many times. The chain recombines TRBV7-2 with TRBJ1-1; a possible D gene is TRBD1 (5 bases). CDR1 is SGHTA and CDR2 is FQGNSA in the germline V gene. The CDR3 covers 13 residues. V shed 3 bases and J shed 4 bases, with 9 bases lying between them. In DNA, the CDR3 is TGTGCCAGCAGCTTTGACAGTCGCACTGAAGCTTTCTTT. This translates into CASSFDSRTEAFF.

The chain couples TRBV4-2 to TRBJ1-6; D remains ambiguous. Germline V gene data show CDR1 as LGHNA and CDR2 as YNFKEQ. This CDR3 spans 14 amino acids. Trimming removed 1 base at V and 10 bases at J, with 11 bases between. CDR3 sequence reads: CASSQVGGGSPLHF. The CDR3 nucleotides are TGTGCCAGCAGCCAAGTGGGTGGAGGATCACCCCTCCACTTT.

This chain joins TRBV3-2 and TRBJ2-4; no DNA check was done on the table's D call, TRBD1. TRBV3-2 is deemed a pseudogene. CDR3 length: 13 residues. DNA of the CDR3: TGTGCCAGCGGGACAGGGGCCAAAAACATTCAGTACTTC. Protein sequence: CASGTGAKNIQYF.

This chain uses TRBV25-1 with TRBJ2-5, with D possibly matching TRBD2 (7 bases). Trimming stripped 3 bases from V and 3 bases from J, with 20 bases between. This CDR3 region has 17 residues. The germline gives CDR1 MGHDK, CDR2 SYGVNS. The CDR3 sequence is CASSERQEGGDEETQYF. The CDR3 DNA follows: TGTGCCAGCAGTGAGCGACAGGAGGGGGGGGATGAAGAGACCCAGTACTTC.

The V call is TRBV4-2, the J call TRBJ1-1; D is undetermined. The germline CDR1 and CDR2 sequences are LGHNA and YNFKEQ. The CDR3 is made up of 14 amino acids. Trimming removed 4 bases from V and 1 base from J, with 10 bases in between. CDR3 residues: CASSLLSRNTEAFF. The CDR3 DNA reads as TGTGCCAGCAGCCTACTGTCGAGGAACACTGAAGCTTTCTTT.

The chain recombines TRBV7-9 with TRBJ2-7; D not certain. V lost 3 bases and J 7 bases, leaving 13 bases between the germline ends. CDR1 and CDR2 (germline): SEHNR, FQNEAQ (reference sequence). The CDR3 totals 13 residues. The CDR3 coding sequence is TGTGCCAGCAGCTTTCTCGCTACGTGGGAGCAGTACTTC. Protein product: CASSFLATWEQYF. Full variable domain (missing parts from reference TRBV7-9 and TRBJ2-7): DTGVSQNPRHKITKRGQNVTFRCDPISEHNRLYWYRQTLGQGPEFLTYFQNEAQLEKSRLLSDRFSAERPKGSFSTLEIQRTEQGDSAMYLCASSFLATWEQYFGPGTRLTVT.

The chain has TRBV6-5 and TRBJ2-7, with TRBD1 matching 7 bases. The CDR3 is 15 residues long. With V trimmed by 6 bases and J by 0 bases, 8 bases remained unmatched. The germline V gene has CDR1 MNHEY and CDR2 SVGAGI. The DNA for the CDR3 is TGTGCCAGCAGCCCTCAGGGGGTCCGCTCCTACGAGCAGTACGTC. This gives the protein CASSPQGVRSYEQYV.

This clonotype was recorded at least ten times. This chain joins TRBV12-3 or TRBV12-4 and TRBJ1-5; D ambiguous. The CDR3 totals 13 residues. Trimming took 6 bases from V and 4 from J, leaving 10 bases between them. DNA of the CDR3: TGTGCCAGCAGCTCCGTTGGAAATCAGCCCCAGCATTTT. The encoded protein is CASSSVGNQPQHF.

J is TRBJ1-1 and V is TRBV7-2; maybe TRBD1 (6 bases). Looked up from germline, CDR1 is SGHTA and CDR2 is FQGNSA. The CDR3 runs to 14 residues. V lost 5 bases and J 5 bases, leaving 15 bases between the germline ends. The CDR3 spells CASSQGGARTEAFF. The CDR3 nucleotides are TGTGCCAGCAGCCAAGGGGGGGCGAGAACTGAAGCTTTCTTT.

The rearrangement links TRBV12-3 or TRBV12-4 to TRBJ1-1, with 9 positions matching TRBD1. Trimming removed 6 bases from V and 4 bases from J; junction bases left unmatched: 6. This CDR3 contains 14 residues. For the CDR3, the DNA is TGTGCCAGCAGGTCACAGGGGGCGCCCACTGAAGCTTTCTTT. Residues: CASRSQGAPTEAFF.